The present T cell receptor (beta chain) was sequenced within a study of molecular identifiers for immune sequencing clone quantification. The study, taken as a whole, reports: In CMV-specific effectors, clones above 20 copies held over 98% of molecules; naive, under 1%. Detection of one spiked Jurkat cell's TCR RNA reportedly worked in one million naive cells.

The CDR3 contains 17 residues. V was shortened by 2 bases and J by 10 bases, with 24 bases between the two germline ends. Looked up from germline, CDR1 is SGHTA and CDR2 is FQGNSA. Sorted cell numbers of about 20,000 to 1,000,000, with 10%, 30% or 50% RNA, served as input for naive CD8 libraries. This clonotype was seen many times. The target antigen is unknown. TCRdb re-analysed the PCR reads in MiXCR, keeping a single row per CDR3 protein. This sample has roughly 320,000 distinct CDR3 sequences, with 20% to 25% found just once. The receptor's source is a human donor in good health. Some libraries in this study had Jurkat cell RNA spiked in. Material for sequencing was naive CD8+ T cells from blood, with Jurkat cell RNA spiked in. Regarding subset: FACS-sorted CD8+CD4-CCR7+CD45RA+ naive T cells. The rearrangement joins TRBV7-2 to TRBJ2-1; D tentatively reads TRBD1 or TRBD2 (5 bases each). The CDR3 loop is CASSLYPGAVAYEEQFF. The CDR3 region has the DNA TGTGCCAGCAGCTTATACCCCGGGGCTGTGGCCTACGAGGAGCAGTTCTTC.